The 9 T cell receptor gamma chains below come from one sample, sequenced in a study of Vδ1+ human thymocytes. Study findings and constraints: Thymic TRG and TRD repertoires appeared highly polyclonal.

RNA was extracted from the cells and then reverse transcribed. CDR3 amplicons came from multiplex PCR with pooled V-gene forward and constant-region reverse primers. TCRdb processed the multiplex PCR reads again with the CATT caller. Among some 37,000 gamma-chain clones listed, 20% to 25% were seen once. The antigens of these receptors remain unknown. Source material: Vdelta1+ gamma-delta thymocytes from the thymus. This sample's subset: FACS-sorted CD3+ TCRalphabeta- TCRVdelta1+ TCRVdelta2- thymocytes. The receptor set was obtained from a girl under three years old who had congenital heart surgery.

This clone was picked up one time. The chain employs TRGV2 and TRGJP2. The CDR3 is made up of 16 amino acids. Germline V lookup: CDR1 EGSNGY, CDR2 YDSYNSKV. V gave up 0 bases and J gave up 2 bases; unmatched junction bases: 6. CDR3 nucleotide sequence: TGTGCCACCTGGGACGGGCGTTGGAGTAGTGATTGGATCAAGACGTTT. Translated: CATWDGRWSSDWIKTF.

This clone was seen only a few times. A clone one base away is much larger, so this may be a read error. Other DNA sequences in this sample translate to the same CDR3. The chain has TRGV9 and TRGJ1 or TRGJ2. CDR3 length equals 13 residues. The ends lost 4 bases at V and 0 bases at J; junction bases unmatched: 3. CDR1 is GITISATS, CDR2 ISYDGTV, per germline (reference sequence). CDR3 residues: CALWDENYYKKLF. The CDR3 DNA follows: TGTGCCTTGTGGGACGAGAATTATTATAAGAAACTCTTT.

A few counts support this clone. The rearrangement links TRGV9 to TRGJ1 or TRGJ2. The germline V gene has CDR1 GITISATS and CDR2 ISYDGTV (reference sequence). The ends lost 2 bases at V and 0 bases at J; junction bases unmatched: 7. The CDR3 is 15 amino acids. This chain's CDR3 is CALWEAPPNYYKKLF. DNA for the CDR3: TGTGCCTTGTGGGAGGCCCCCCCGAATTATTATAAGAAACTCTTT.

To note about this clone: Other DNA variants within this sample encode the same CDR3. The chain is built from TRGV3 and TRGJ1 or TRGJ2. Germline CDR1 is VTNTFY and CDR2 is YDVSTARD (reference sequence). The CDR3 is made up of 11 amino acids. The J segment lost 12 bases and the V segment lost 0 bases, leaving 5 bases of the junction unmatched. The CDR3 sequence is CATWDRGPKLF. The CDR3 DNA is TGTGCCACCTGGGACAGGGGACCGAAACTCTTT.

This clone was observed a handful of times. The rearrangement links TRGV2 to TRGJP2. With 2 bases clipped from V and 8 bases from J, the junction kept 8 bases outside the gene matches. The CDR3 consists of 14 residues. In germline, CDR1 is EGSNGY, CDR2 YDSYNSKV. Here the CDR3 DNA reads TGTGCCACCTGGGACGCTTGGGGCGATTGGATCAAGACGTTT. Encoded protein: CATWDAWGDWIKTF.

This clone was found a few times. Distinct nucleotide sequences in the sample also encode this CDR3. This chain links TRGV2 with TRGJP2. Germline-derived CDR1 and CDR2 are EGSNGY and YDSYNSKV. The V and J ends lost 4 bases and 11 bases, in that order; junction bases with no gene match: 7. This CDR3 comprises 12 residues. CDR3 in amino acids: CATWDGRWIKTF. Written as DNA, the CDR3 is TGTGCCACCTGGGATGGGCGCTGGATCAAGACGTTT.

The chain has TRGV3 and TRGJ1 or TRGJ2. CDR3 length: 12 residues. Germline V gene data show CDR1 as VTNTFY and CDR2 as YDVSTARD (reference sequence). V lost 3 bases to trimming and J lost 7 bases; unmatched junction nucleotides: 6. CDR3 residues: CATWDAPYKKLF. CDR3 coding DNA: TGTGCCACCTGGGACGCCCCCTATAAGAAACTCTTT.

This chain links TRGV8 with TRGJ1 or TRGJ2. Looked up from germline, CDR1 is VENAVY and CDR2 is YDSYNSRV. The CDR3 spans 12 residues. V dropped 2 bases and J dropped 12; count of bases not matched to a gene: 10. CDR3 nucleotide sequence: TGTGCCACCTGGGATAAGGGAAGAGGGAAACTCTTT. It specifies CATWDKGRGKLF.

The chain combines TRGV9 with TRGJ1 or TRGJ2. The V segment lost 2 bases and the J segment 11 bases; nucleotides outside the gene matches: 3. Germline V gene data show CDR1 as GITISATS and CDR2 as ISYDGTV (reference sequence). CDR3 length: 10 amino acids. DNA of the CDR3: TGTGCCTTGTGGGAGGAGGAGAAACTCTTT. It codes for CALWEEEKLF.